This passage covers 15 T cell receptor beta chains from one sample sequenced in a study of Ad26.COV2.S vaccination and SARS-CoV-2 variants. The table came from immunoSEQ multiplex PCR; TCRdb's copy has only in-frame clones and leaves some out. The top ten hold roughly 2.5% of the sample, which has 350,000 to 500,000 clones, 75% to 90% seen once. Treatment indicated: 15 to 20 received Ad26.COV2.S at low or high dose, single or two shots; about 5 received placebo; per-sample allocation not given. At day 63 after the first vaccine or placebo injection, samples were drawn. The sequencing here drew on peripheral blood, taken in a trial of Ad26.COV2.S vaccine versus placebo. These receptor sequences come from a person between 18 and 59 years old who received the Ad26.COV2.S COVID-19 vaccine or a placebo.

V is TRBV5-5 and J is TRBJ1-2; maybe TRBD1 (5 bases). Germline CDR1 reads SGHKS; CDR2 reads YYEKEE (reference sequence). V was pared by 3 bases and J by 0 bases, with 21 bases between. The CDR3 has 18 amino acids. In DNA, the CDR3 is TGTGCCAGCAGCTCAGGACCGGGACTTCTGACCTCTAACTATGGCTACACCTTC. Its protein product is CASSSGPGLLTSNYGYTF.

CDR3 amino acids: CASSLGGGGGEQFF. For the CDR3, the DNA is TGTGCCAGCAGTTTAGGAGGGGGTGGCGGTGAGCAGTTCTTC. The chain links TRBV27 to TRBJ2-1; D assignment may be TRBD1 or TRBD2 (6 bases each). The germline V and J ends were trimmed by 2 bases and 9 bases, with 14 bases remaining between them. The CDR3 length is 14 residues. Per the germline V gene, CDR1 is MNHEY and CDR2 is SMNVEV (reference sequence).

The chain uses TRBV5-1 and TRBJ2-7, with D possibly matching TRBD1 (5 bases). CDR3 size: 13 residues. The V and J ends lost 6 bases and 0 bases respectively, with 10 bases between them. The germline V gene encodes CDR1 SGHRS and CDR2 YFSETQ. Written as DNA, the CDR3 is TGCGCCAGCACCGGCAGGGACTCCTACGAGCAGTACTTC. Protein: CASTGRDSYEQYF.

This chain uses TRBV2 with TRBJ2-6; tentatively, D is TRBD1 (6 bases). V was cut by 7 bases and J by 3 bases, with 19 bases left in between. This CDR3 spans 17 amino acids. Germline CDR1 is SNHLY and CDR2 is FYNNEI. CDR3 region: CASKGEWVRVGANVLTF. CDR3 nucleotides: TGTGCCAGCAAGGGGGAATGGGTCAGGGTTGGGGCCAACGTCCTGACTTTC.

CDR3 DNA sequence: TGTGCCAGCAGCGTAGGAGGATGGAACACTGAAGCTTTCTTT. Residues: CASSVGGWNTEAFF. This chain connects TRBV9 to TRBJ1-1; no firm D call. Germline CDR1 reads SGDLS; CDR2 reads YYNGEE. Trimming left V 0 bases short and J 1 base short, with 7 bases between. The CDR3 covers 14 residues.

CDR3 protein: CASSQESAAYNSPLHF. CDR3 nucleotide sequence: TGCGCCAGCAGCCAAGAGTCCGCTGCCTATAATTCACCCCTCCACTTT. The chain combines TRBV4-1 with TRBJ1-6; D call uncertain. Trimming shortened V by 0 bases and J by 2 bases, and 8 bases separated the two germline ends. CDR1 and CDR2 (germline): MGHRA, YSYEKL. This CDR3 region has 16 residues.

This sequence joins TRBV28 and TRBJ1-2; D is perhaps TRBD1 (5 bases). The germline V gene encodes CDR1 MDHEN and CDR2 SYDVKM. This CDR3 has 13 residues. V was clipped by 7 bases and J by 3 bases, with 12 bases between them. DNA for the CDR3: TGTGCCAGCACTCCAGGGAATCACTATGGCTACACCTTC. Translated: CASTPGNHYGYTF.

The chain uses TRBV11-2 and TRBJ1-3; D gene ambiguous. Deletions cut 2 bases from V and 4 bases from J, with 12 bases between. In germline, CDR1 is SGHAT, CDR2 FQNNGV. This CDR3 is 15 amino acids long. In nucleotides, the CDR3 is TGTGCCAGCAGCTTATCTCGGGAGGTCGGAAACACCATATATTTT. Amino acids: CASSLSREVGNTIYF.

CDR3 protein: CASSPRPGNNSPLHF. For the CDR3, the DNA is TGTGCCAGCAGCCCCCGGCCAGGAAATAATTCACCCCTCCACTTT. The chain has TRBV7-2 and TRBJ1-6, with D unresolved. Per the germline V gene, CDR1 is SGHTA and CDR2 is FQGNSA. V gave up 5 bases and J gave up 5 bases, with 13 bases separating them. The CDR3 extends over 15 amino acids.

The V and J genes are TRBV7-3 and TRBJ2-3; D is possibly TRBD1 (6 bases). The CDR3 covers 18 residues. The ends were cut back, 3 bases at V and 0 bases at J, with 19 bases in the middle. The germline V gene has CDR1 SGHTA and CDR2 FQGTGA. The CDR3 loop is CASSFPARDTYSTDTQYF. CDR3 DNA sequence: TGTGCCAGCAGCTTCCCCGCCAGGGACACATATAGCACAGATACGCAGTATTTT.

The CDR3 DNA reads TGTGCCAGCAGCTTAGCACAGACGTTTGAAGCTTTCTTT. Encoded protein: CASSLAQTFEAFF. The chain is built from TRBV11-2 and TRBJ1-1; D is undetermined. Trimming pared 1 base from V and 7 bases from J, leaving 10 bases between. The CDR3 runs to 13 residues. Germline loops: CDR1 SGHAT, CDR2 FQNNGV.

The V and J genes are TRBV5-4 and TRBJ2-1; D may be TRBD1 (6 bases). V lost 0 bases to trimming and J lost 5 bases, with 15 bases between them. This CDR3 comprises 16 residues. The germline V gene has CDR1 SGHNT and CDR2 YYREEE (reference sequence). Here the CDR3 reads CASSLGWGLKNNEQFF. The CDR3 DNA reads TGTGCCAGCAGCTTGGGTTGGGGGCTTAAGAACAATGAGCAGTTCTTC.

The CDR3 nucleotides read TGTGCCAGCAGCTTAGAGATGTGGGGACAGGGTCATCAAGATACGCAGTATTTT. Residues: CASSLEMWGQGHQDTQYF. The rearrangement uses TRBV11-3 and TRBJ2-3; TRBD1 agrees at 9 bases. The germline V gene has CDR1 SGHNT and CDR2 YENEEA. There are 18 residues in the CDR3. J gave up 5 bases and V 0 bases, and 12 bases lay outside the gene matches.

The rearrangement links TRBV7-9 to TRBJ2-7; TRBD2 matches at 9 bases. J was trimmed by 6 bases and V by 5 bases; bases with no gene match: 11. Germline CDR1 SEHNR, CDR2 FQNEAQ (reference sequence). The CDR3 has 15 amino acids. This CDR3 is CASSPGVAGASEQYV. For the CDR3, the DNA is TGTGCCAGCAGCCCCGGGGTAGCGGGAGCCTCCGAGCAGTACGTC.

This clone has only one observation. The CDR3 is CASSFRDTVNEKLFF. The DNA of the CDR3 is TGCGCCAGCAGCTTCCGGGACACGGTTAATGAAAAACTGTTTTTT. The J gene is TRBJ1-4, the V gene TRBV4-1; a weak D match, TRBD1 (6 bases). Trimming pared 5 bases from V and 4 bases from J, leaving 14 bases between. From germline, CDR1 is MGHRA and CDR2 YSYEKL. The CDR3 sequence is 15 residues long.